The 23 T cell receptor beta chains given below trace back to one sample, sequenced in a study of CD8 T cells in ankylosing spondylitis. Antigen specificity for these receptors is unknown. MiXCR was run by TCRdb on the 5' RACE reads, yielding one entry per CDR3 protein. This sample yields under 450,000 distinct CDR3 sequences, of which about 15% are seen a single time; 0.95% to 1.1% belongs to the top ten. Overall study findings and caveats: Typical of ankylosing spondylitis blood, it appeared, was a TCR beta motif of several highly homologous variants.

Sequencing was carried out using blood, either unsorted or a sorted T cell fraction (not recorded which). The receptors were sampled from a male donor with ankylosing spondylitis.

V usage is TRBV3-1 and J usage is TRBJ2-2, with TRBD2 identical over 12 bases. This CDR3 contains 15 residues. V was pared by 7 bases and J by 6 bases, with 6 bases of the junction left unmatched. CDR1 is LGHDT, CDR2 YNNKEL, per germline (reference sequence). The CDR3 loop reads CASKPTSGSPGELFF. CDR3 coding DNA: TGTGCCAGCAAACCGACTAGCGGGAGTCCCGGGGAGCTGTTTTTT.

This clonotype was counted a few times. J is TRBJ2-5 and V is TRBV28; 7 bases agree with TRBD1. J was trimmed by 0 bases and V by 5 bases; bases with no gene match: 6. This CDR3 spans 15 amino acids. Germline assignment: CDR1 MDHEN and CDR2 SYDVKM. CDR3 in DNA: TGTGCCAGCAGTACCCCGGACAGGTACCAAGAGACCCAGTACTTC. Translated, it gives CASSTPDRYQETQYF.

This clonotype has just a few counts. The rearrangement joins TRBV25-1 to TRBJ1-1; D remains ambiguous. Between the trimmed V and J ends, which lost 4 bases and 3 bases, there was a span of 9 bases. Germline loops: CDR1 MGHDK, CDR2 SYGVNS. The CDR3 consists of 13 residues. CDR3 nucleotides: TGTGCCAGCAGTGGGCAGCGGTACACTGAAGCTTTCTTT. Protein sequence: CASSGQRYTEAFF. Complete variable domain (other parts from reference TRBV25-1 and TRBJ1-1): EADIYQTPRYLVIGTGKKITLECSQTMGHDKMYWYQQDPGMELHLIHYSYGVNSTEKGDLSSESTVSRIRTEHFPLTLESARPSHTSQYLCASSGQRYTEAFFGQGTRLTVV.

The chain joins TRBV5-1 to TRBJ2-1; a possible D gene is TRBD2 (6 bases). This CDR3 has 16 amino acids. The ends were cut back, 0 bases at V and 4 bases at J, with 14 bases in the middle. CDR1 and CDR2 from the germline V gene are SGHRS and YFSETQ. CDR3 DNA: TGCGCCAGCAGCTTGGCCTCGGGTAGCGGTTACAATGAGCAGTTCTTC. It codes for CASSLASGSGYNEQFF.

This clonotype occurred many times. The CDR3 sequence: CASGPGGAQETQYF. Here the CDR3 DNA reads TGCGCCAGCGGCCCTGGGGGGGCGCAAGAGACCCAGTACTTC. The chain has TRBV5-1 and TRBJ2-5, with D tentatively TRBD2 (7 bases). The CDR3 has 14 amino acids. Trimming removed 7 bases from V and 2 bases from J, with 15 bases in between. CDR1 is SGHRS and CDR2 is YFSETQ in the germline V gene. The full variable domain, in which reference TRBV5-1 and TRBJ2-5 provide the parts outside the CDR3, is KAGVTQTPRYLIKTRGQQVTLSCSPISGHRSVSWYQQTPGQGLQFLFEYFSETQRNKGNFPGRFSGRQFSNSRSEMNVSTLELGDSALYLCASGPGGAQETQYFGPGTRLLVL.

The chain employs TRBV7-9 and TRBJ1-6; the D is unclear. Trimming cost V 3 bases and J 7 bases, with 10 bases left between them. Germline V gives CDR1 SEHNR, CDR2 FQNEAQ (reference sequence). The CDR3 covers 14 residues. DNA of the CDR3: TGTGCCAGCAGCTTTTTGACGGGAAATTCACCCCTCCACTTT. Amino acid sequence: CASSFLTGNSPLHF.

The chain employs TRBV7-2 and TRBJ2-1, with 11 nucleotides matching TRBD2. Germline values: CDR1 SGHTA, CDR2 FQGNSA. This CDR3 region has 16 residues. V was pared by 1 base and J by 3 bases, with 2 bases of the junction left unmatched. CDR3 residues: CASSLGSGRDYNEQFF. CDR3 nucleotides: TGTGCCAGCAGCTTAGGTAGCGGGAGGGACTACAATGAGCAGTTCTTC. Filled out from reference TRBV7-2 and TRBJ2-1, the complete variable domain reads GAGVSQSPSNKVTEKGKDVELRCDPISGHTALYWYRQSLGQGLEFLIYFQGNSAPDKSGLPSDRFSAERTGGSVSTLTIQRTQQEDSAVYLCASSLGSGRDYNEQFFGPGTRLTVL.

This clonotype has only a few counts. The chain recombines TRBV20-1 with TRBJ1-6, with D perhaps TRBD1 (6 bases). This CDR3 has 19 amino acids. CDR1 and CDR2 from the germline V gene are DFQATT and SNEGSKA (reference sequence). Trimming removed 3 bases at V and 0 bases at J, with 21 bases between. The CDR3 nucleotides read TGCAGTGCTAGTCCATTGGGCAGGGACAAGAGCTCCTATAATTCACCCCTCCACTTT. Translation gives CSASPLGRDKSSYNSPLHF.

A few counts support this clonotype. The chain uses TRBV24-1 and TRBJ2-1, with D perhaps matching TRBD1 or TRBD2 (5 bases each). V shed 7 bases and J shed 0 bases, with 12 bases lying between them. Per the germline V gene, CDR1 is KGHDR and CDR2 is SFDVKD. This CDR3 contains 15 residues. The chain's CDR3 is CATSEGSISYNEQFF. For the CDR3, the DNA is TGTGCCACCAGCGAGGGGAGTATCTCCTACAATGAGCAGTTCTTC.

This clonotype was observed at least ten times. V is TRBV12-3 or TRBV12-4 and J is TRBJ2-7; D may be TRBD1 or TRBD2 (6 bases each). V lost 1 base to trimming and J lost 3 bases, with 13 bases between them. The CDR3 extends over 15 amino acids. CDR3 residues: CASSLDTGAHYEQYF. In nucleotides, the CDR3 is TGTGCCAGCAGTTTAGATACGGGGGCTCACTACGAGCAGTACTTC.

In this sample, this clonotype turned up a few times. The V call is TRBV24-1, the J call TRBJ2-3; 9 positions match TRBD2. V was clipped by 9 bases and J by 4 bases; unmatched bases: 10. The length of the CDR3 is 15 residues. Germline V lookup: CDR1 KGHDR, CDR2 SFDVKD. The CDR3 protein is CATSDRREGPDTQYF. Here the CDR3 DNA reads TGTGCCACCTCCGACCGGCGGGAGGGCCCAGATACGCAGTATTTT.

This clonotype has just a few counts. The V and J genes are TRBV20-1 and TRBJ2-7; D might be TRBD1 (5 bases). The CDR3 sequence is 13 residues long. In germline, CDR1 is DFQATT, CDR2 SNEGSKA (reference sequence). V lost 1 base and J 5 bases, leaving 12 bases between the germline ends. The CDR3 sequence: CSARVVGVNEQYF. The CDR3, as DNA: TGCAGTGCTAGAGTTGTAGGGGTAAACGAGCAGTACTTC.

This clonotype has a handful of counts. The chain links TRBV7-9 to TRBJ2-1, with D perhaps TRBD1 (5 bases). CDR1 and CDR2 (germline): SEHNR, FQNEAQ (reference sequence). V was shortened by 5 bases and J by 0 bases, with 8 bases between the two germline ends. The CDR3 is 14 residues long. CDR3 DNA: TGTGCCAGCAGCACAGGAGTCTCCTACAATGAGCAGTTCTTC. Protein sequence: CASSTGVSYNEQFF.

This rearrangement joins TRBV18 to TRBJ2-7; D may be TRBD2 (5 bases). V was clipped by 6 bases and J by 6 bases, with 15 bases between them. CDR3 length equals 13 residues. Germline values: CDR1 KGHSH, CDR2 LQKENI. The CDR3 DNA reads as TGTGCCAGCTCGCCCAACCGCGAGGGCGAGCAGTACTTC. Protein sequence: CASSPNREGEQYF.

This clonotype was detected a few times. The chain uses TRBV6-1 and TRBJ1-2, with D unresolved. Germline V gene lookup returns CDR1 MNHNS and CDR2 SASEGT. The CDR3 has 16 amino acids. The V end lost 2 bases, the J end lost 0 bases, and 13 bases lay between the germline ends. For the CDR3, the DNA is TGTGCCAGCAGTGAACTGGGGAAGAAAGCTAACTATGGCTACACCTTC. Its protein is CASSELGKKANYGYTF.

This clonotype has a count of ten or more. This chain uses TRBV7-9 with TRBJ2-3; 10 positions match TRBD2. Per germline, CDR1 SEHNR and CDR2 FQNEAQ (reference sequence). The V segment lost 6 bases and the J segment 4 bases; nucleotides outside the gene matches: 10. The CDR3 loop spans 16 amino acids. The CDR3 coding sequence is TGTGCCAGCAGAGACCCTAGCGGGGGAGGATCAGATACGCAGTATTTT. This codes for CASRDPSGGGSDTQYF.

For the CDR3, the DNA is TGTGCCAGCAGTTACTCGTGGACAGGGAACAACGAGCAGTACTTC. Its protein product is CASSYSWTGNNEQYF. V is TRBV6-5 and J is TRBJ2-7; the match to TRBD1 covers 8 bases. V trimming: 0 bases; J trimming: 5 bases; junction bases outside the gene matches: 6. Germline V gives CDR1 MNHEY, CDR2 SVGAGI. The CDR3 has 15 residues.

In its sample, this clonotype was seen many times. V usage is TRBV6-2 or TRBV6-3 and J usage is TRBJ2-7; D unresolved. Germline-derived CDR1 and CDR2 are MNHEY and SVGEGT. CDR3 length: 12 amino acids. V lost 2 bases to trimming and J lost 0 bases, with 2 bases between them. The CDR3 reads CASSYSSYEQYF. The CDR3 nucleotides read TGTGCCAGCAGTTACAGCTCCTACGAGCAGTACTTC.

This rearrangement joins TRBV15 to TRBJ1-2; 9 bases fit TRBD1. The CDR3 consists of 16 residues. The junction had 8 bases not matched to a gene; V was cut back by 4 bases and J by 2 bases. Germline assignment: CDR1 LNHNV and CDR2 YYDKDF (reference sequence). The CDR3 loop reads CATSTKTGTGNYGYTF. For the CDR3, the DNA is TGTGCCACCAGCACAAAAACCGGGACAGGGAACTATGGCTACACCTTC.

This chain links TRBV19 with TRBJ1-5; the D is unclear. Trimming took 1 base from V and 0 from J, leaving 7 bases between them. This CDR3 region has 15 residues. CDR1 and CDR2 (germline): LNHDA, SQIVND (reference sequence). The CDR3 DNA sequence: TGTGCCAGTAGTATAGGCCAGGATAGCAATCAGCCCCAGCATTTT. Amino acids: CASSIGQDSNQPQHF.

This clonotype was observed once. The chain has TRBV10-2 and TRBJ2-2; D remains ambiguous. The CDR3 is made up of 13 amino acids. Looked up from germline, CDR1 is WSHSY and CDR2 is SAAADI. V was shortened by 6 bases and J by 4 bases, with 9 bases between the two germline ends. CDR3 loop: CASSDSPTGELFF. The CDR3 DNA sequence: TGCGCCAGCAGCGACTCCCCCACCGGGGAGCTGTTTTTT.

The V call is TRBV3-1, the J call TRBJ2-1; D is ambiguous. The CDR3 totals 13 residues. Trimming cost V 2 bases and J 7 bases, with 9 bases left between them. CDR1 LGHDT and CDR2 YNNKEL come from the germline V gene (reference sequence). The CDR3 region is CASSQSIGNEQFF. The CDR3 DNA sequence: TGTGCCAGCAGCCAAAGTATAGGGAATGAGCAGTTCTTC.

This clonotype was counted a few times. The rearrangement joins TRBV12-3 or TRBV12-4 to TRBJ1-2; D gene uncertain. V was trimmed by 0 bases and J by 4 bases, leaving 9 bases between them. The CDR3 runs 14 residues. CDR3 sequence (DNA): TGTGCCAGCAGTTTAGCCGGGGAGGGCTATGGCTACACCTTC. It translates to CASSLAGEGYGYTF.